Each of the 4 T cell receptor beta chains below was sequenced from the same sample in a study of T-cell memory formation after mild COVID-19. TCRdb passed the 5' RACE reads through MiXCR, listing each CDR3 protein once. There are around 310,000 distinct CDR3 sequences in the sample; about 16% occur only once, and about a fifth lies in the top ten. The sequenced sample was PBMCs or a T cell subset sorted from them (not recorded which). The receptor set was obtained from a man aged 18 to 30 who had mild COVID-19 (a few samples of this study predate the infection). Cell type and time point are not known.

This chain uses TRBV20-1 with TRBJ2-1, with 7 nucleotides matching TRBD2. The CDR3 totals 14 residues. With 7 bases clipped from V and 6 bases from J, the junction kept 12 bases outside the gene matches. In germline, CDR1 is DFQATT, CDR2 SNEGSKA (reference sequence). The CDR3 DNA follows: TGCAGTGTCCCCCGGACCAGCGGGATCAATGAGCAGTTCTTC. This codes for CSVPRTSGINEQFF.

The gene calls are TRBV12-3 or TRBV12-4 and TRBJ2-6, with 7 positions matching TRBD1. The CDR3 spans 15 residues. V lost 3 bases to trimming and J lost 8 bases; unmatched junction nucleotides: 7. The CDR3 spells CASSFRRGKSNVLTF. Here the CDR3 DNA reads TGTGCCAGCAGTTTTCGCAGGGGGAAGTCCAACGTCCTGACTTTC.

V is TRBV11-2 and J is TRBJ2-1, with 8 bases aligning to TRBD2. The germline CDR1 and CDR2 sequences are SGHAT and FQNNGV. This CDR3 spans 15 amino acids. Trimming took 8 bases from V and 7 from J; bases not matched to a gene: 13. For the CDR3, the DNA is TGTGCCAGCCGTCCGTGGCGGGGGGAAGGTAATGAGCAGTTCTTC. Translation: CASRPWRGEGNEQFF.

The sample holds a few counts of this clonotype. This chain links TRBV3-1 with TRBJ2-3; possibly TRBD2 for D (6 bases). Germline V CDR1 and CDR2: LGHDT, YNNKEL (reference sequence). V lost 2 bases to trimming and J lost 4 bases, with 10 bases between them. CDR3 length: 14 amino acids. The chain's CDR3 is CASSQPGLADTQYF. CDR3 bases: TGTGCCAGCAGCCAACCGGGACTCGCAGATACGCAGTATTTT.